The source of this T cell receptor beta chain is a study of cytomegalovirus exposure and HLA in healthy donors. V lost 3 bases, J lost 9 bases, and 3 bases stayed unmatched. CDR1 is LNHDA, CDR2 SQIVND, per germline (reference sequence). The CDR3 covers 14 residues. PCR involved 60 Vbeta and 13 Jbeta primers. The table came from immunoSEQ multiplex PCR; TCRdb's copy has only in-frame clones and leaves some out. This table has over 150,000 clones, 70% to 80% appearing once. Those who donated were healthy bone marrow donors. This clone was counted a single time. Its antigen is currently unknown. Study-wide points: TRBV6-2, TRBV6-3 and some other V segments were excluded as indistinguishable.

The sequenced sample consisted of PBMCs. The source of this sequence is a woman aged 60-75 years in good health and CMV-seropositive. The rearrangement uses TRBV19 and TRBJ2-1; 12 positions match TRBD2. CDR3 coding DNA: TGTGCCAGTAGTATCCTAGCGGGGGGGAGTGAGCAGTTCTTC. Protein: CASSILAGGSEQFF. Together with reference TRBV19 and TRBJ2-1, the CDR3 gives the full variable domain: DGGITQSPKYLFRKEGQNVTLSCEQNLNHDAMYWYRQDPGQGLRLIYYSQIVNDFQKGDIAEGYSVSREKKESFPLTVTSAQKNPTAFYLCASSILAGGSEQFFGPGTRLTVL.